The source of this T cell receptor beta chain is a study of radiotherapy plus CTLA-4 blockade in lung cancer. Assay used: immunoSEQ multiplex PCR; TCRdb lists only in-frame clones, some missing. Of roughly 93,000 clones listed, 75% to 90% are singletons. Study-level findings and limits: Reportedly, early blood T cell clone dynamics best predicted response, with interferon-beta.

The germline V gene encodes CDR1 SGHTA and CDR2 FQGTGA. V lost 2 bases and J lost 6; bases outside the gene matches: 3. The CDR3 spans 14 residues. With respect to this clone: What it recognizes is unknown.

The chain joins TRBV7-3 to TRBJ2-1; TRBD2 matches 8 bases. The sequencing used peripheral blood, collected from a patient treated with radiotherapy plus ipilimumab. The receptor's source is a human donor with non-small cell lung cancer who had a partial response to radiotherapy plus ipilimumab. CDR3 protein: CASSLGLAGNEQFF. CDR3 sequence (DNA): TGTGCCAGCAGCTTAGGGCTAGCGGGCAATGAGCAGTTCTTC.